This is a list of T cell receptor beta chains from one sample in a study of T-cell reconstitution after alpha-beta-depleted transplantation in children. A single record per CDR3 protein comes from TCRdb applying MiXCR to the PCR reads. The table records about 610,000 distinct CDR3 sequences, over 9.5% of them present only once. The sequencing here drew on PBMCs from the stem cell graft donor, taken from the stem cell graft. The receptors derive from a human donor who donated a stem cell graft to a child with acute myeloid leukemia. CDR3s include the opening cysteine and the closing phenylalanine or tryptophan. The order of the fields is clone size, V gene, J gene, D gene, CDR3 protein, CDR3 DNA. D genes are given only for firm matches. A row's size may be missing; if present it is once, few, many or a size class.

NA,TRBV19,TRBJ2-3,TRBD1,CASRDGTATTPGTDTQYF,TGTGCCAGTCGAGACGGGACAGCTACCACCCCTGGGACAGATACGCAGTATTTT
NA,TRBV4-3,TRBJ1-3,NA,CASSQDQINSGNTIYF,TGCGCCAGCAGCCAAGATCAGATTAACTCTGGAAACACCATATATTTT
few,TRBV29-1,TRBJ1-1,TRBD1,CSVHRGRNTEAFF,TGCAGCGTGCACAGGGGTCGGAACACTGAAGCTTTCTTT
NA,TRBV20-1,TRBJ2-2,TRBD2,CSAERASGVISGELFF,TGCAGTGCCGAGAGAGCTAGCGGGGTCATCTCCGGGGAGCTGTTTTTT
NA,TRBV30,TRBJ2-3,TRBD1,CAWSLTGGGTDTQYF,TGTGCCTGGAGTCTGACAGGGGGGGGCACAGATACGCAGTATTTT
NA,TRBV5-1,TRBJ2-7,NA,CASSLSAGDIYEQYF,TGCGCCAGCAGCTTGTCGGCAGGGGACATCTACGAGCAGTACTTC
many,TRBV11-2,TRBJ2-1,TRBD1,CASRPPGTVGNNEQFF,TGTGCCAGCCGACCCCCCGGGACAGTTGGGAACAATGAGCAGTTCTTC
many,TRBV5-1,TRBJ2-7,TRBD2,CASSPPSGGTYEQYF,TGCGCCAGCAGTCCCCCCTCCGGGGGGACCTACGAGCAGTACTTC
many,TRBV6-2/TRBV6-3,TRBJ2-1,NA,CASSYPGSYNEQFF,TGTGCCAGCAGTTACCCGGGGAGTTACAATGAGCAGTTCTTC
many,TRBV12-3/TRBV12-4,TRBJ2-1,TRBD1,CASSPTRGQGGNEQFF,TGTGCCAGCAGTCCTACCCGGGGACAGGGAGGGAATGAGCAGTTCTTC
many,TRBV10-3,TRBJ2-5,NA,CAISESTSKETQYF,TGTGCCATCAGTGAGTCAACTAGCAAAGAGACCCAGTACTTC
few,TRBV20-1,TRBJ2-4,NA,CSARDQQGLAKNIQYF,TGCAGTGCTAGAGATCAACAGGGACTAGCCAAAAACATTCAGTACTTC
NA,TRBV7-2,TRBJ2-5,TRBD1,CASSQTGAGETQYF,TGTGCCAGCAGCCAAACAGGGGCGGGAGAGACCCAGTACTTC
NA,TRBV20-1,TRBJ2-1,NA,CSARERRGHNEQFF,TGCAGTGCTAGAGAGCGGCGGGGCCACAATGAGCAGTTCTTC
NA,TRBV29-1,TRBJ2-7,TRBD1,CSVGQMASYEQYF,TGCAGCGTGGGACAGATGGCATCCTACGAGCAGTACTTC
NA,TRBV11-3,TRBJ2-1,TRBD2,CASSPGLAGGMDEQFF,TGTGCCAGCAGCCCAGGACTAGCGGGAGGTATGGATGAGCAGTTCTTC
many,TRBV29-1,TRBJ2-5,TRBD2,CSVERFSGRTGQETQYF,TGCAGCGTCGAACGATTTAGCGGGAGAACGGGCCAAGAGACCCAGTACTTC
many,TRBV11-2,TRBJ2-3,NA,CASSLDPLDTQYF,TGTGCCAGCAGCTTAGATCCTCTAGATACGCAGTATTTT
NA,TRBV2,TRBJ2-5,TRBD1,CASSRQGETQYF,TGTGCCAGCTCCCGACAGGGAGAGACCCAGTACTTC
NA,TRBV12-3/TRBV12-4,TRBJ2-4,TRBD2,CASTLTSGKIQYF,TGTGCCAGCACCTTGACTAGCGGGAAAATTCAGTACTTC
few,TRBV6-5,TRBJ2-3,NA,CASLTDTQYF,TGTGCCAGCCTCACAGATACGCAGTATTTT
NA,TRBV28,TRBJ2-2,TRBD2,CASSLQERGNTGELFF,TGTGCCAGCAGTCTACAGGAGCGGGGGAACACCGGGGAGCTGTTTTTT